The clone carrying this T cell receptor beta chain occurred a few times. This record comes from a study of spatial heterogeneity in lung cancer. Losses at the gene ends were 5 bases for V and 7 bases for J; bases not matched to a gene: 10. The germline gives CDR1 KGHSH, CDR2 LQKENI. CDR3 length: 16 residues. Time point specified: blood at routine non-recurrence follow-up after resection. The input material, whole RNA from tumor, nontumor lung or frozen PBMC, was sequenced unsorted. A distinct unique molecular identifier was carried by each TCR cDNA molecule. TCRdb fed the 5' RACE reads into MiXCR, producing one record per CDR3 protein. The sample records around 110,000 distinct CDR3 sequences, 10% to 15% being singletons.

Sequencing used PBMCs, obtained at follow-up. J is TRBJ2-1 and V is TRBV18; 11 bases match TRBD1. The receptor comes from a male donor with early-stage non-small cell lung cancer. The CDR3 is CASSSSFGQGANEQFF. The CDR3 DNA sequence: TGTGCCAGCTCATCCTCCTTCGGACAGGGGGCGAATGAGCAGTTCTTC. The entire variable domain, with the rest obtained from reference TRBV18 and TRBJ2-1, is as follows: NAGVMQNPRHLVRRRGQEARLRCSPMKGHSHVYWYRQLPEEGLKFMVYLQKENIIDESGMPKERFSAEFPKEGPSILRIQQVVRGDSAAYFCASSSSFGQGANEQFFGPGTRLTVL.